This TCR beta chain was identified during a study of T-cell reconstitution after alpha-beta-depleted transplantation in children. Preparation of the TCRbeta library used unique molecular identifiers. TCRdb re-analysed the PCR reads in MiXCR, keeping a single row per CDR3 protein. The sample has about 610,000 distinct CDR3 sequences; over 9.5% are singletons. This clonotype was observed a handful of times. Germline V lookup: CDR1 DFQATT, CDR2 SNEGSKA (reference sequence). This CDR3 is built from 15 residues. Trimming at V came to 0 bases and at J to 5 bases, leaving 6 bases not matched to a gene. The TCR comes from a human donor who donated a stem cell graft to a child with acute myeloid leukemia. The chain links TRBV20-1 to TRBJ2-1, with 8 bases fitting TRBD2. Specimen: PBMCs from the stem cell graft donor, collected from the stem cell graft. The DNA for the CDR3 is TGCAGTGCTAGAGATGGAACTAGCGGAAACAATGAGCAGTTCTTC. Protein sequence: CSARDGTSGNNEQFF.